A single T cell receptor (beta chain) is shown here with its context. Antigen unknown. The data were obtained in a study of cytomegalovirus exposure and HLA in healthy donors. Study-level background: Sequencing of roughly 180 million T cells in an earlier analysis found more than 100 million unique TCR beta sequences. Out of approximately 400 genotyped donors, about 80% belonged to the Caucasian-associated ancestry cluster.

Primers for the PCR totalled 60 Vbeta and 13 Jbeta. Assay used: immunoSEQ multiplex PCR; TCRdb lists only in-frame clones, some missing. Among roughly 52,000 clones, approximately 80% were seen once, and the ten largest hold around 1.5%. CDR3 length: 16 amino acids. The germline V gene encodes CDR1 SNHLY and CDR2 FYNNEI. After removal of 0 bases from V and 3 bases from J, the junction contained 4 bases not matched to a gene. Study results and limitations: It was about 180 TCR beta chains that were listed as cytomegalovirus-associated. Analysis performed later found around 15,000 TCR beta sequences associated with HLA alleles at 0.05 false discovery rate.

The chain couples TRBV2 to TRBJ2-3; 9 nucleotides agree with TRBD2. The source of this sequence is a female donor in good health and CMV-seronegative. The sequenced sample consisted of PBMCs. The CDR3 here is CASSEARSGGTDTQYF. The CDR3 coding sequence is TGTGCCAGCAGTGAAGCTAGAAGCGGGGGGACAGATACGCAGTATTTT.